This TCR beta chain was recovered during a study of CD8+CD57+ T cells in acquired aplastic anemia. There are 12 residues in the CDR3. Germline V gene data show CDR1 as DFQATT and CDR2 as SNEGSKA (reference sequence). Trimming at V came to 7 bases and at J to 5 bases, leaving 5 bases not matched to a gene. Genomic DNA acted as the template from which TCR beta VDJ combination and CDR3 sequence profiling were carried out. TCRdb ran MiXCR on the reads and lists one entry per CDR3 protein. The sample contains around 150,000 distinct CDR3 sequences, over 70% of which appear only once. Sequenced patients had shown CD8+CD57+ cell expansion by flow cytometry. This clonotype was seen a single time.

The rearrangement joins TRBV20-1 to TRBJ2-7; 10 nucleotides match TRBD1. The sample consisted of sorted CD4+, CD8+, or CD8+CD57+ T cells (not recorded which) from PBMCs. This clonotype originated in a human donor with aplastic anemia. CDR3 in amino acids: CSVTGGRNEQYF. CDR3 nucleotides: TGCAGTGTGACAGGGGGCAGGAACGAGCAGTACTTC.